Shown below are 15 T cell receptor beta chains from a single sample sequenced in a study of T cell responses to AZD1222 COVID-19 vaccine. The assay was immunoSEQ multiplex PCR, and TCRdb's table has in-frame clones only and misses some. The sample holds some 200,000 clones, 75% to 90% seen once. The sequenced sample was peripheral blood, obtained on day 0 of AZD1222 vaccination. The source of these receptors is an adult in good health.

The rearrangement links TRBV10-3 to TRBJ1-2; no reliable D call. Germline CDR1 and CDR2: ENHRY and SYGVKD. This CDR3 spans 13 amino acids. The V end was cut by 2 bases, the J end by 2 bases, with 6 bases between. For the CDR3, the DNA is TGTGCCATCAGTGAGGTGGGGAACTATGGCTACACCTTC. Protein product: CAISEVGNYGYTF.

This clone was recorded a few times. The CDR3 region has the DNA TGTGCCAGCAGCTTCGGACAGGGTCGATTCACTGAAGCTTTCTTT. This codes for CASSFGQGRFTEAFF. V and J are TRBV7-2 and TRBJ1-1, with 8 bases matching TRBD1. Germline CDR1 and CDR2: SGHTA and FQGNSA. The CDR3 extends over 15 amino acids. V lost 3 bases and J lost 4; bases outside the gene matches: 7.

This clone came up once. V gene TRBV5-4 combines with J gene TRBJ2-7; 9 nucleotides line up with TRBD1. This CDR3 region has 15 residues. Germline V CDR1 and CDR2: SGHNT, YYREEE (reference sequence). Losses at the gene ends were 4 bases for V and 5 bases for J; bases not matched to a gene: 10. The CDR3 bases are TGTGCCAGCAGCCAGGGCCGGGACAGGGTGAACGAGCAGTACTTC. This codes for CASSQGRDRVNEQYF.

The chain links TRBV2 to TRBJ2-1, with TRBD2 as a possible D gene (6 bases). Germline CDR1 SNHLY, CDR2 FYNNEI. The CDR3 loop spans 14 amino acids. Deletions cut 7 bases from V and 8 bases from J, with 18 bases between. The CDR3 coding sequence is TGTGCCAGCAAAACAGGTCTTTGGGGGGATGAGCAGTTCTTC. Its protein is CASKTGLWGDEQFF. Full variable domain (remainder filled in from reference TRBV2 and TRBJ2-1): EPEVTQTPSHQVTQMGQEVILRCVPISNHLYFYWYRQILGQKVEFLVSFYNNEISEKSEIFDDQFSVERPDGSNFTLKIRSTKLEDSAMYFCASKTGLWGDEQFFGPGTRLTVL.

The chain has TRBV28 and TRBJ1-2, with D uncertain. The CDR3 length is 12 residues. Germline CDR1 MDHEN, CDR2 SYDVKM. V lost 5 bases and J lost 4, with 8 bases in between. CDR3 loop: CASSQTAYGYTF. The CDR3 DNA reads as TGTGCCAGCAGTCAGACGGCCTATGGCTACACCTTC.

The CDR3 bases are TGTGCCAGCTCACCCGGGGCGGGGAGCGATCAGCCCCAGCATTTT. Amino acid sequence: CASSPGAGSDQPQHF. This chain uses TRBV18 with TRBJ1-5, with a possible D match to TRBD1 (5 bases). CDR1 is KGHSH, CDR2 LQKENI, per germline. CDR3 size: 15 residues. Trimming left V 3 bases short and J 5 bases short, with 14 bases between.

The chain employs TRBV2 and TRBJ1-2, with D uncertain. The length of the CDR3 is 15 residues. V was trimmed by 0 bases and J by 6 bases, leaving 14 bases between them. Germline V CDR1 and CDR2: SNHLY, FYNNEI. Written as DNA, the CDR3 is TGTGCCAGCAGTGAAGCCCGGGCCTTGGGAGATGGCTACACCTTC. Its translation is CASSEARALGDGYTF. Full variable domain (remainder filled in from reference TRBV2 and TRBJ1-2): EPEVTQTPSHQVTQMGQEVILRCVPISNHLYFYWYRQILGQKVEFLVSFYNNEISEKSEIFDDQFSVERPDGSNFTLKIRSTKLEDSAMYFCASSEARALGDGYTFGSGTRLTVV.

This chain uses TRBV9 with TRBJ2-7; D gene ambiguous. CDR1 is SGDLS, CDR2 YYNGEE, per germline. The CDR3 is 15 residues long. The V end was cut by 3 bases, the J end by 4 bases, with 17 bases between. Here the CDR3 reads CASSASPTSRYEQYF. In DNA, the CDR3 is TGTGCCAGCAGCGCTAGTCCGACCAGTCGTTACGAGCAGTACTTC. Looking up the rest from reference TRBV9 and TRBJ2-7 gives the full variable domain: DSGVTQTPKHLITATGQRVTLRCSPRSGDLSVYWYQQSLDQGLQFLIQYYNGEERAKGNILERFSAQQFPDLHSELNLSSLELGDSALYFCASSASPTSRYEQYFGPGTRLTVT.

This clone was picked up one time. V is TRBV28 and J is TRBJ1-2; tentatively, D is TRBD1 (5 bases). Deletions cut 7 bases from V and 6 bases from J, with 15 bases between. The CDR3 covers 13 residues. The germline CDR1 and CDR2 sequences are MDHEN and SYDVKM. The CDR3 region is CASIKAGSDGYTF. CDR3 nucleotide sequence: TGTGCCAGCATTAAGGCAGGGAGTGATGGCTACACCTTC.

This rearrangement joins TRBV6-5 to TRBJ2-1; D might be TRBD1 or TRBD2, each matching 6 bases. CDR3 length equals 15 residues. Germline lookup yields CDR1 MNHEY and CDR2 SVGAGI. V dropped 6 bases and J dropped 1 base, with 13 bases sitting between them. The CDR3 bases are TGTGCCAGCAGGTTTACGGGGGCTTCCTACAATGAGCAGTTCTTC. Its protein product is CASRFTGASYNEQFF.

This clone was observed a handful of times. The V and J genes are TRBV6-5 and TRBJ1-2; D unclear. This CDR3 has 14 residues. V lost 2 bases and J lost 0, with 7 bases in between. Looked up from germline, CDR1 is MNHEY and CDR2 is SVGAGI. The CDR3 region has the DNA TGTGCCAGCAGTTACGTACCAGCTAACTATGGCTACACCTTC. This encodes CASSYVPANYGYTF.

The chain carries TRBV10-3 and TRBJ2-6; D call uncertain. Germline V gives CDR1 ENHRY, CDR2 SYGVKD. V lost 4 bases and J 0 bases, leaving 7 bases between the germline ends. This CDR3 spans 15 amino acids. Written as DNA, the CDR3 is TGTGCCATCAGTGGTGAGAGCTCTGGGGCCAACGTCCTGACTTTC. Translated: CAISGESSGANVLTF.

The gene calls are TRBV2 and TRBJ2-1, with D maybe TRBD2 (5 bases). The CDR3 has 17 amino acids. V was clipped by 6 bases and J by 0 bases, with 18 bases between them. In germline, CDR1 is SNHLY, CDR2 FYNNEI. The CDR3 is CASSLLRARSSYNEQFF. CDR3 nucleotides: TGTGCCAGCAGCCTCCTGAGGGCCAGGAGCTCCTACAATGAGCAGTTCTTC.

The chain couples TRBV3-1 (or the pseudogene TRBV3-2) to TRBJ1-1; D gene ambiguous. This CDR3 contains 14 residues. Germline values: CDR1 LGHDT, CDR2 YNNKEL (reference sequence). Trimming stripped 2 bases from V and 2 bases from J, with 9 bases between. The DNA for the CDR3 is TGTGCCAGCAGCCAATCTGGCGGTAACACTGAAGCTTTCTTT. Its protein product is CASSQSGGNTEAFF.

The gene calls are TRBV19 and TRBJ2-7; 7 positions match TRBD1. Germline V gene sequence: CDR1 LNHDA, CDR2 SQIVND (reference sequence). V shed 5 bases, J shed 3 bases, and the junction held 13 bases outside the gene matches. The CDR3 totals 16 residues. Here the CDR3 DNA reads TGTGCCAGTAGTTCCGGCTTGGGACAGCAAGACTACGAGCAGTACTTC. Translated: CASSSGLGQQDYEQYF.